What follows are 14 T cell receptor beta chains derived from one specimen sequenced in a study of T cells in Graves' hyperthyroidism and ophthalmopathy. The CDR3 regions of TCR beta were amplified from RNA transcripts. First-round RT-PCR of the TCR CDR3 relied on the HTBI primer set. TCRdb passed the multiplex PCR reads through MiXCR, listing each CDR3 protein once. The sample lists hundreds of thousands of distinct CDR3 sequences, about 17% occurring once. The sequenced material came from blood. These receptors came from a woman in her forties or fifties with Graves' hyperthyroidism that later progressed to Graves' ophthalmopathy.

The CDR3 sequence is CASSLEATAPNYGYTF. CDR3 nucleotide sequence: TGTGCCAGCAGCTTAGAGGCGACAGCGCCTAACTATGGCTACACCTTC. This sequence joins TRBV7-2 and TRBJ1-2; tentative D call: TRBD1 (5 bases). Trimming took off 1 base at V and 0 bases at J, with 12 bases between the two ends. This CDR3 comprises 16 residues. CDR1 SGHTA and CDR2 FQGNSA come from the germline V gene.

The chain couples TRBV10-3 to TRBJ2-3; D is undetermined. CDR3 length: 15 residues. The germline V and J ends were trimmed by 0 bases and 2 bases, with 9 bases remaining between them. Germline V gives CDR1 ENHRY, CDR2 SYGVKD. Here the CDR3 DNA reads TGTGCCATCAGTGAGTCACCCGGGCACACAGATACGCAGTATTTT. As protein: CAISESPGHTDTQYF.

On this clonotype: Since a much larger clone is just one base distant, this may be a read error. The V call is TRBV6-2 or TRBV6-3, the J call TRBJ1-5; D might be TRBD1 (5 bases). Germline lookup yields CDR1 MNHEY and CDR2 SVGEGT. The CDR3 has 13 residues. Trimming took off 11 bases at V and 5 bases at J, with 16 bases between the two ends. The CDR3 coding sequence is TGTGCCGGGCGGGACGGAACCGATCAGCCCCAGCATTTT. Protein: CAGRDGTDQPQHF.

This clonotype has a count of ten or more. This chain uses TRBV2 with TRBJ1-4; TRBD1 matches at 9 bases. This CDR3 contains 19 residues. Germline-derived CDR1 and CDR2 are SNHLY and FYNNEI. With V trimmed by 1 base and J by 0 bases, 9 bases remained unmatched. CDR3 residues: CASSEVATGGSATNEKLFF. In DNA form, the CDR3 reads TGTGCCAGCAGTGAAGTGGCGACAGGGGGGTCGGCAACTAATGAAAAACTGTTTTTT.

In this sample, this clonotype turned up many times. The chain joins TRBV20-1 to TRBJ1-2; D is unclear. The CDR3 runs 12 residues. Germline V gives CDR1 DFQATT, CDR2 SNEGSKA (reference sequence). Trimming left V 6 bases short and J 4 bases short, with 12 bases between. The CDR3 DNA reads as TGCAGTGCGCCTGACAATCGCTATGGCTACACCTTC. Protein product: CSAPDNRYGYTF.

This clonotype has only a few counts. The chain recombines TRBV2 with TRBJ2-1, with a possible D match to TRBD2 (5 bases). Germline V gene lookup returns CDR1 SNHLY and CDR2 FYNNEI. The CDR3 contains 9 residues. The CDR3 DNA sequence: TGTGTCAACGGGGAGGAGCAGTTCTTC. Translating it yields CVNGEEQFF.

V usage is TRBV12-3 or TRBV12-4 and J usage is TRBJ1-2; 8 positions match TRBD1. Trimming took 3 bases from V and 5 from J; bases not matched to a gene: 5. The CDR3 covers 14 residues. The CDR3 is CASSFSGTGYGYTF. CDR3 coding DNA: TGTGCCAGCAGTTTCTCGGGGACAGGATATGGCTACACCTTC.

This clonotype was recorded at least ten times. With a much larger clone just one base away, this may be a read error. The chain combines TRBV9 with TRBJ1-1, with unresolved D. V was clipped by 0 bases and J by 1 base, with 4 bases between them. The CDR3 runs 13 residues. Germline V gene data show CDR1 as SGDLS and CDR2 as YYNGEE. The CDR3 DNA sequence: TGTGCCAGCAGCGTAGGGGCGAACACTGAAGCTTTCTTT. Translation: CASSVGANTEAFF.

This clonotype was seen at least ten times. V is TRBV5-1 and J is TRBJ1-1; no clear D gene. The CDR3 sequence is 14 residues long. Germline values: CDR1 SGHRS, CDR2 YFSETQ. Trimming left V 0 bases short and J 1 base short, with 7 bases between. CDR3 sequence: CASSLVRENTEAFF. In DNA, the CDR3 is TGCGCCAGCAGCTTGGTCCGGGAGAACACTGAAGCTTTCTTT.

The chain carries TRBV20-1 and TRBJ2-3; D gene uncertain. V was cut by 3 bases and J by 0 bases, with 10 bases left in between. CDR3 length equals 14 residues. Germline V gene sequence: CDR1 DFQATT, CDR2 SNEGSKA (reference sequence). As DNA, the CDR3 is TGCAGTGCTAGCGATAGGGCTAGCACAGATACGCAGTATTTT. As protein: CSASDRASTDTQYF.

There are a few counts of this clonotype. The rearrangement uses TRBV6-1 and TRBJ1-1; unclear D gene. CDR1 MNHNS and CDR2 SASEGT come from the germline V gene. CDR3 length: 12 residues. As DNA, the CDR3 is TGTGCGTGTAGGGCCTGGGACACTGAAGCTTTCTTT. Its protein product is CACRAWDTEAFF.

This chain connects TRBV11-3 to TRBJ2-1; 8 bases align to TRBD2. Germline CDR1 SGHNT, CDR2 YENEEA. The V and J ends lost 4 bases and 2 bases, in that order; junction bases with no gene match: 10. The CDR3 spans 17 residues. The CDR3 DNA follows: TGTGCCAGCAGCTCCTCCCTGGGGCGGGAGGCCTACAATGAGCAGTTCTTC. Translating gives CASSSSLGREAYNEQFF.

This clonotype has at least ten counts. The chain has TRBV19 and TRBJ2-7; tentative D call: TRBD1 (5 bases). Germline V gene lookup returns CDR1 LNHDA and CDR2 SQIVND (reference sequence). CDR3 size: 15 residues. V shed 6 bases and J shed 3 bases, with 18 bases lying between them. CDR3 residues: CASRPQAARSYEQYF. The CDR3 DNA reads TGTGCCAGTAGACCACAGGCCGCACGGAGCTACGAGCAGTACTTC.

This clonotype was seen a few times. This sequence joins TRBV6-6 and TRBJ1-5, with a weak D call TRBD1 (5 bases). The CDR3 totals 15 residues. Per the germline V gene, CDR1 is MNHNY and CDR2 is SVGAGI (reference sequence). V lost 2 bases, J lost 2 bases, and 10 bases lay in between. CDR3 protein: CASSYRGDGNQPQHF. CDR3 DNA sequence: TGTGCCAGCAGTTACCGAGGGGACGGCAATCAGCCCCAGCATTTT.